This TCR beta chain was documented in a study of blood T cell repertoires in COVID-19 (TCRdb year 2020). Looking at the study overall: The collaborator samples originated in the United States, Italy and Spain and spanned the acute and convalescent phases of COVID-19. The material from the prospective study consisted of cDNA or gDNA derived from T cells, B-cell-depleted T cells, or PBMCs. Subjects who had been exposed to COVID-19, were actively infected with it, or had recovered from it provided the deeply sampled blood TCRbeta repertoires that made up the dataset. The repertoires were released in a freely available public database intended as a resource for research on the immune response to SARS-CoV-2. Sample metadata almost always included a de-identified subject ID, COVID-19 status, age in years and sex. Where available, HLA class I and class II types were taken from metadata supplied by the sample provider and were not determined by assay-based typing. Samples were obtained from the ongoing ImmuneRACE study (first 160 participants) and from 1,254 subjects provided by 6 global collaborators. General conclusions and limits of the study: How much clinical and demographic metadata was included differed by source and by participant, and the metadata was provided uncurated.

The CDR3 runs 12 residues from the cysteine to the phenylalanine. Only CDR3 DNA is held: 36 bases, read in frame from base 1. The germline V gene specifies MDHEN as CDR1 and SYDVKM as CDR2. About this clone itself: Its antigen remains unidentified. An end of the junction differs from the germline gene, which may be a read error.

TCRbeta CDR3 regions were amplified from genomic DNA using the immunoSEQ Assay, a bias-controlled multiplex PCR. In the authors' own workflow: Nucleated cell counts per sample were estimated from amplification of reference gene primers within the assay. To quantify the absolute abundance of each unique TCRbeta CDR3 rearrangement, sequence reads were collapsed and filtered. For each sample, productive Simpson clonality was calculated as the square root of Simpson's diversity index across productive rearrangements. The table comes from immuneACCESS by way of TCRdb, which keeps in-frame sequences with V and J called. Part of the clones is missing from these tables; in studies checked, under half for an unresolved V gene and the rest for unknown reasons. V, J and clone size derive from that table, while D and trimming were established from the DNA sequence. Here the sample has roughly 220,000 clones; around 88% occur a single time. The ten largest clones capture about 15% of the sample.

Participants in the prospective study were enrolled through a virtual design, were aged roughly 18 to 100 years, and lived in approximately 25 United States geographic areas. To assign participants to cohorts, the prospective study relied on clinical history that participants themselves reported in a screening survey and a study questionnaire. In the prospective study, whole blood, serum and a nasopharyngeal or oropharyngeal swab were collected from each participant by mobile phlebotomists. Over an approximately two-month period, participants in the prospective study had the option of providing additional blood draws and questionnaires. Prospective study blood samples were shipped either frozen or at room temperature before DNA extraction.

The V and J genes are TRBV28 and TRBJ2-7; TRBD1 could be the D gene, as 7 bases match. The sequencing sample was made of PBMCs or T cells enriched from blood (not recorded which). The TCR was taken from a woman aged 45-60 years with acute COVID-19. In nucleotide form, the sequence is TGTGCCAGCAGTTCACCGGGACTCCGGGACAGCTTC. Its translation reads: CASSSPGLRDSF.